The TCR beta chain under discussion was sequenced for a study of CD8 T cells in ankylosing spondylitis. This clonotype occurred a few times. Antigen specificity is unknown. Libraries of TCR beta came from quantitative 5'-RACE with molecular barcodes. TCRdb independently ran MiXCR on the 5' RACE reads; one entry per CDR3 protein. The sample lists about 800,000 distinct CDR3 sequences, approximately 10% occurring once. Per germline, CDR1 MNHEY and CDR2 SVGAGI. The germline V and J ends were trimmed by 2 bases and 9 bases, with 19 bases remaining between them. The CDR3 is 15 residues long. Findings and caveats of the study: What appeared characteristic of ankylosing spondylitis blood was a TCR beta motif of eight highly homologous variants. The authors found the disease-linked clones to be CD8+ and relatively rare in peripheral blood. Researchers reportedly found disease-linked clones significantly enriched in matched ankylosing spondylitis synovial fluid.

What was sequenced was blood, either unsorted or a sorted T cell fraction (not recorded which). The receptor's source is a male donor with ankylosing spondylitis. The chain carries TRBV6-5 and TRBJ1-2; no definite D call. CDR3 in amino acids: CASSYQTTTPESYTF. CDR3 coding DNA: TGTGCCAGCAGTTACCAGACCACCACCCCCGAGAGCTACACCTTC.